Listed below are T cell receptor beta chains from one sample, sequenced in a study of OX40 agonist ivuxolimab in advanced cancers. TCRdb's table, derived via immunoSEQ multiplex PCR, lists solely in-frame clones and lacks some. The sample lists 90,000 to 100,000 clones, 85% to 90% seen once, with less than 1% in the top ten. The sequences come from CD4+ or CD8+ T cells sorted from blood, collected in a trial of the OX40 agonist ivuxolimab. The receptors were gathered from an adult with an advanced solid tumor such as melanoma, head and neck, liver or kidney cancer. Both conserved end residues are part of each CDR3. D genes are given only for firm matches. Size is stated for part of the rows, as once, few or many counts, or as a class when the clone is expanded.

TRBJ1-1	NA	TRBV23-1	TRBD1	TGCGCCAGTCACCCCGGGACAGTCAATCGTGAAGCTTTCTTT	CASHPGTVNREAFF
TRBJ1-1	NA	TRBV7-2	TRBD1	TGTGCCAGCAGACTGGGGGGACAGATGAACACTGAAGCTTTCTTT	CASRLGGQMNTEAFF
TRBJ1-1	NA	TRBV9	TRBD1	TGTGCCAGCAGCCCCGACAGGGGGCAAGGAAACACTGAAGCTTTCTTT	CASSPDRGQGNTEAFF
TRBJ1-2	NA	TRBV30	TRBD1	TGTGCCGGGGACAGAGGCGTTCTACCGTCTGGCTACACCTTC	CAGDRGVLPSGYTF
TRBJ1-5	NA	TRBV21-1	NA	TGTGCCAGCACCTCTCCTCCGGACAGGGGTGGCGGTCAGCCCCAGCATTTT	CASTSPPDRGGGQPQHF
TRBJ1-6	once	TRBV7-2	NA	TGTGCCACCAGGGTCGGAAATGATTCACCCCTCCACTTT	CATRVGNDSPLHF
TRBJ2-3	NA	TRBV5-1	TRBD2	TGCGCCAGCAGCTTGTCTAGACTAGCGGGGGGGTCAGATACGCAGTATTTT	CASSLSRLAGGSDTQYF
TRBJ2-1	NA	TRBV7-2	TRBD2	TGTGCCAGCAGCTCCACTAGCGGGGCCCAACAGTTCTTC	CASSSTSGAQQFF
TRBJ2-7	NA	TRBV28	TRBD1	TGTGCCAGCAGTACCCGGGGACAGGGGATTGGGTACGAGCAGTACTTC	CASSTRGQGIGYEQYF
TRBJ1-3	NA	TRBV5-1	TRBD1	TGCGCCAGCAGCTTGGTTGGCTGGGACAGGGAGGGGAACACCATATATTTT	CASSLVGWDREGNTIYF
TRBJ1-2	NA	TRBV4-1	TRBD1	TGCGCCAGCAGCCGTGGGGGGACAGGGGAAAGGGGCTACACCTTC	CASSRGGTGERGYTF
TRBJ1-6	NA	TRBV7-9	TRBD1	TGTGCCAGCAGGACGATCAGGGGGGAAAATTCACCCCTCCACTTT	CASRTIRGENSPLHF
TRBJ2-5	NA	TRBV28	NA	TGTGCCAGCAGCCAACCAGAGACCCAGTACTTC	CASSQPETQYF
TRBJ2-3	NA	TRBV4-2	TRBD2	TGTGCCAGCAGCCCCCAGGGTAGCGGGGTGAACACAGATACGCAGTATTTT	CASSPQGSGVNTDTQYF
TRBJ2-5	NA	TRBV7-2	TRBD2	TGTGCCAGCAGCGGATGGACTAGCGGGGGAACGCAAGAGACCCAGTACTTC	CASSGWTSGGTQETQYF
TRBJ2-3	NA	TRBV6-1	TRBD2	TGTGCCAGCAGTGAAAAGCGGGGGAGCACAGATACGCAGTATTTT	CASSEKRGSTDTQYF
TRBJ2-7	NA	TRBV19	NA	TGTGCCAGTAGTACGGGGGACTCCTACGAGCAGTACTTC	CASSTGDSYEQYF
TRBJ2-7	NA	TRBV7-6	NA	TGTGCCAGCAGCTTAGGAGGGCTCGAGCAGTACTTC	CASSLGGLEQYF
TRBJ1-6	NA	TRBV2	TRBD1	TGTGCCAGCAGGAACCCCGGGACAGCTCAGAACTCCTATAATTCACCCCTCCACTTT	CASRNPGTAQNSYNSPLHF
TRBJ2-7	once	TRBV10-3	NA	TGTGCCATCAGTGTGAAAGGGGCATCCTACGAGCAGTACTTC	CAISVKGASYEQYF
TRBJ1-4	few	TRBV18	NA	TGTGCCAGCTCACCAGGGGCATCGCCTAATGAAAAACTGTTTTTT	CASSPGASPNEKLFF
TRBJ2-7	NA	TRBV6-5	NA	TGTGCCAGCAGTCCTCGTACAGGTTCCCTTTACGAGCAGTACTTC	CASSPRTGSLYEQYF
TRBJ2-4	NA	TRBV27	TRBD1	TGTGCCAGCATATCAGGGGGCGCAGGCAAAAACATTCAGTACTTC	CASISGGAGKNIQYF
TRBJ1-2	NA	TRBV19	NA	TGTGCCAGCACCGAGCAACCCTATGGCTACACCTTC	CASTEQPYGYTF
TRBJ2-2	NA	TRBV2	NA	TGTGCCAGCAGTGAACCCACCGGGGAGCTGTTTTTT	CASSEPTGELFF
TRBJ1-2	NA	TRBV19	NA	TGTGCCAGTATGGCAAAGATGGGTTACGGGGGCTACACCTTC	CASMAKMGYGGYTF
TRBJ2-5	NA	TRBV30	NA	TGTGCCTGGAGTTCCGGCGGGCAAGAGACCCAGTACTTC	CAWSSGGQETQYF
TRBJ1-3	NA	TRBV4-2	NA	TGTGCCAGCAGCCAGAATACAGGGAATTCTGGAAACACCATATATTTT	CASSQNTGNSGNTIYF
TRBJ2-6	NA	TRBV5-1	NA	TGCGCCAGCAGCTTGTCTGGGGCCAACGTCCTGACTTTC	CASSLSGANVLTF
TRBJ2-3	NA	TRBV10-3	NA	TGTGCCATCAGAGATACGGGTGGCACAGATACGCAGTATTTT	CAIRDTGGTDTQYF
TRBJ2-4	NA	TRBV7-2	NA	TGTGCCAGCGAGGAGGTAGAGGGTACAAAAAACATTCAGTACTTC	CASEEVEGTKNIQYF
TRBJ2-5	NA	TRBV29-1	NA	TGCAGCGTTGAAGTGGGGGGGACCCAGTACTTC	CSVEVGGTQYF
TRBJ1-6	NA	TRBV19	NA	TGTGCCAGTAGTATAGCCCGGAACTCCTATAATTCACCCCTCCACTTT	CASSIARNSYNSPLHF
TRBJ2-3	NA	TRBV2	NA	TGTGCAGCTAGATCCCTGGGATCGCAGTATTTT	CAARSLGSQYF
TRBJ2-1	NA	TRBV10-3	TRBD1	TGTGCCATCAGGGGGACAGTGTACAATGAGCAGTTCTTC	CAIRGTVYNEQFF
TRBJ2-1	NA	TRBV5-1	TRBD2	TGCGCCAGCAGCCATGAGCGGGGGCCGGGGGACGAGCAGTTCTTC	CASSHERGPGDEQFF
TRBJ2-1	NA	TRBV11-1	NA	TGTGCCAGCAGCTTAGGACAGGGACTTGATGAGCAGTTCTTC	CASSLGQGLDEQFF
TRBJ1-3	NA	TRBV2	NA	TGTGCCAGCAGTGAAGGAGGGCTCGGAAACACCATATATTTT	CASSEGGLGNTIYF
TRBJ1-1	NA	TRBV10-3	NA	TGTGCCTCACAAGGGGGGCAGGCCATGAACACTGAAGCTTTCTTT	CASQGGQAMNTEAFF
TRBJ1-1	once	TRBV7-9	NA	TGTGCCAGCAGCTTGGAGTTGAACACTGAAGCTTTCTTT	CASSLELNTEAFF
TRBJ1-5	NA	TRBV7-2	NA	TGTGCCAGCAGCTTAGACTCACCGGGTCAGCCCCAGCATTTT	CASSLDSPGQPQHF
TRBJ2-5	once	TRBV7-2	TRBD2	TGTGCCAGCAGCTTGGGGCTAGCGGGGGGGCCAAGGCAAGAGACCCAGTACTTC	CASSLGLAGGPRQETQYF
TRBJ2-6	few	TRBV28	NA	TGTGCCAGCAGTTCCCTCAGGGACTCTGGGGCCAACGTCCTGACTTTC	CASSSLRDSGANVLTF
TRBJ1-2	NA	TRBV2	NA	TGTGCCAGCAGGCTCAACCAGGAAAACTATGGCTACACCTTC	CASRLNQENYGYTF
TRBJ2-2	NA	TRBV28	TRBD1	TGTGCCAGCAGTCCCTCAACGGGACAGGGGGCTGTTACCGGGGAGCTGTTTTTT	CASSPSTGQGAVTGELFF
TRBJ2-7	NA	TRBV9	TRBD1	TGTGCCAGCAGCGCCTGGGGACCGGGACAGGGGAGCTCCTACGAGCAGTACTTC	CASSAWGPGQGSSYEQYF
TRBJ1-2	NA	TRBV7-9	NA	TGTGCCAGCAGCTTAGTCCAGGGTGTTGGCTACACCTTC	CASSLVQGVGYTF
TRBJ1-3	once	TRBV27	NA	TGTGCCAGCATCCCAACCTCAGGTGCGCAAGGAAACACCATATATTTT	CASIPTSGAQGNTIYF
TRBJ2-5	NA	TRBV7-8	NA	TGTGCCAGCAGCCACCCCCGGGACCACCAAGAGACCCAGTACTTC	CASSHPRDHQETQYF
TRBJ1-2	NA	TRBV5-1	NA	TGCGCCAGCAGTCAGGAGAACTATGGCTACACCTTC	CASSQENYGYTF